This TCR beta chain is from a study of blood T cell repertoires in COVID-19. The CDR3 is 13 residues long. V dropped 3 bases and J dropped 2; count of bases not matched to a gene: 1. Germline CDR1 is SGDLS and CDR2 is YYNGEE. Method: immunoSEQ multiplex PCR; TCRdb's copy keeps in-frame clones and lacks some. The sample has roughly 300,000 clones; approximately 90% are singletons. Sequenced input: peripheral blood. The receptor was isolated from a woman in her thirties with COVID-19, enrolled during active disease. The chain joins TRBV9 to TRBJ1-2; 7 nucleotides agree with TRBD1. The CDR3: CASSATGNYGYTF. CDR3 nucleotides: TGTGCCAGCAGCGCGACAGGGAACTATGGCTACACCTTC.